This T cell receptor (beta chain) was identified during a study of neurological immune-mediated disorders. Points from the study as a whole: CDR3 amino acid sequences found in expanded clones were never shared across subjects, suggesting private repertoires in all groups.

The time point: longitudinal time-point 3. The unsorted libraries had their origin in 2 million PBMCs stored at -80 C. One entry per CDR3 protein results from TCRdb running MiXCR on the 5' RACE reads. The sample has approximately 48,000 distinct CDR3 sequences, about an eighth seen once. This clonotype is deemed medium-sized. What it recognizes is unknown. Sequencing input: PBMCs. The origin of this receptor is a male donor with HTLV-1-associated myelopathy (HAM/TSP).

The DNA of the CDR3 is TGTGCCAGCAGTGAAGCAAGGGGGAAGGATCAGCCCCAGCATTTT. It yields the protein CASSEARGKDQPQHF. The V gene is TRBV25-1, the J gene TRBJ1-5; a possible D gene is TRBD1 (6 bases). Germline CDR1 and CDR2: MGHDK and SYGVNS. The CDR3 is made up of 15 amino acids. V was cut by 2 bases and J by 5 bases, with 13 bases left in between.